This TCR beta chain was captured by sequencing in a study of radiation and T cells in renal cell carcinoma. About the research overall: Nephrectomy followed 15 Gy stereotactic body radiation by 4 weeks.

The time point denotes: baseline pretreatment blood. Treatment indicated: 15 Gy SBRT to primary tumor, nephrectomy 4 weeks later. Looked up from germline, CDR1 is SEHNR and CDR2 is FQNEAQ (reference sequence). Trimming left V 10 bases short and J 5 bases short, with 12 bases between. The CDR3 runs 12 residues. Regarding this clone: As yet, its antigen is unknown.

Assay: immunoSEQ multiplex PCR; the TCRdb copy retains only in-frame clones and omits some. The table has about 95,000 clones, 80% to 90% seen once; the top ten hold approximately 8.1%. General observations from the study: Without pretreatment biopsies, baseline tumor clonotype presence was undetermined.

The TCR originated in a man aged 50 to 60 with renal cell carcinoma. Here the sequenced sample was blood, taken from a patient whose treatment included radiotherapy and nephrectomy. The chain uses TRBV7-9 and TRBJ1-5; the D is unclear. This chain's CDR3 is CATAMADQPQHF. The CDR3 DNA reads TGTGCCACCGCGATGGCGGATCAGCCCCAGCATTTT.